The TCR beta chain under discussion was sequenced for a study of identical twins. This CDR3 comprises 14 residues. J lost 2 bases, V lost 3 bases, and 7 bases had no gene match. Germline CDR1 reads DFQATT; CDR2 reads SNEGSKA (reference sequence). From the 5' RACE reads, TCRdb called clonotypes with MiXCR, one entry per CDR3 protein. The sample yields about 450,000 distinct CDR3 sequences, less than 20% seen once. This clonotype was recorded many times. The origin of this receptor is a man between 50 and 59 years old in good health. What was sequenced was naive T cells sorted from blood. The chain uses TRBV20-1 and TRBJ2-7; 7 nucleotides align to TRBD2. CDR3 sequence reads: CSASLGRATYEQYF. The CDR3 DNA sequence: TGCAGTGCTAGCCTGGGGAGGGCCACCTACGAGCAGTACTTC.